Listed here are 30 T cell receptor beta chains from one sample, sequenced in a study of cytomegalovirus exposure and HLA in healthy donors (dated by TCRdb to the late 2010s). Preparation of the library involved the immunoSEQ multiplex PCR assay. For the multiplex PCR, a mixture combining 60 forward primers for TCR Vbeta segments and 13 reverse primers for TCR Jbeta segments was used. TCRdb obtained this table from immuneACCESS and retained in-frame rearrangements with V and J assigned. These tables miss some clones; where compared with another copy, unresolved V genes account for less than half of the shortfall, and the remainder is unexplained. A total of some 150,000 clones appear in this sample, approximately 84% of them only once. The top ten constitute 2% to 2.5% of the sample. The sequencing sample was made of PBMCs. These receptors originate from a woman between 18 and 30 years old in good health and CMV-seronegative.

The rearrangement uses TRBV11-2 and TRBJ1-2, with D perhaps TRBD1 (6 bases). V dropped 5 bases and J dropped 4 bases, with 14 bases sitting between them. The germline V gene has CDR1 SGHAT and CDR2 FQNNGV. The CDR3 runs to 14 residues. The CDR3 region is CASSKGGSTYGYTF. CDR3 in DNA: TGTGCCAGCAGCAAGGGGGGGTCGACCTATGGCTACACCTTC. Variable domain in full (rest from reference TRBV11-2 and TRBJ1-2): EAGVAQSPRYKIIEKRQSVAFWCNPISGHATLYWYQQILGQGPKLLIQFQNNGVVDDSQLPKDRFSAERLKGVDSTLKIQPAKLEDSAVYLCASSKGGSTYGYTFGSGTRLTVV.

In regard to this clone: One end of the junction fails to match germline, which may point to a read error. CDR3 sequence reads: CSSSFGGHSPEQYF. Written as DNA, the CDR3 is TGTTCCAGCAGCTTCGGGGGGCATTCCCCCGAGCAGTACTTC. The chain joins TRBV7-9 to TRBJ2-7; a possible D gene is TRBD2 (7 bases). The germline V gene has CDR1 SEHNR and CDR2 FQNEAQ (reference sequence). The CDR3 covers 14 residues.

The CDR3 DNA is TGTGCCAGCAGCCTCCGCGGTTTGTTCGACGAGCAGTACTTC. Translating it yields CASSLRGLFDEQYF. V and J are TRBV5-4 and TRBJ2-5, with D uncertain. Judging by the DNA end, TRBJ2-7 fits better; the J call may be wrong. CDR1 and CDR2 from the germline V gene are SGHNT and YYREEE (reference sequence). This CDR3 spans 14 amino acids.

This chain connects TRBV27 to TRBJ1-2; D remains unclear. The V end was cut by 7 bases, the J end by 0 bases, with 12 bases between. CDR1 and CDR2 from the germline V gene are MNHEY and SMNVEV (reference sequence). The CDR3 has 14 residues. CDR3 in amino acids: CASNSSPANYGYTF. CDR3 nucleotides: TGTGCCAGCAACTCCTCACCGGCTAACTATGGCTACACCTTC.

A remark on this clone: One junction end disagrees with the germline gene, perhaps due to a read error. The same CDR3 also results from other DNA sequences found in this sample. The chain couples TRBV7-2 to TRBJ1-2, with D unresolved. The CDR3 extends over 16 amino acids. Germline lookup yields CDR1 SGHTA and CDR2 FQGNSA. The CDR3 DNA reads as TGCGCCAGCAGCTTAGGGAGTGGCGGGTCCCGCTGGGGCTACACCTTC. This sequence encodes CASSLGSGGSRWGYTF.

This chain links TRBV29-1 with TRBJ2-7, with D perhaps matching TRBD1 (6 bases). V was shortened by 4 bases and J by 6 bases, with 16 bases between the two germline ends. CDR1 is SQVTM and CDR2 is ANQGSEA in the germline V gene. The CDR3 runs to 13 residues. CDR3 sequence reads: CSVAQRGSVEQYF. The CDR3, as DNA: TGCAGCGTTGCTCAAAGGGGGTCAGTCGAGCAGTACTTC.

The chain employs TRBV7-2 and TRBJ2-7; 9 bases are shared with TRBD1. The CDR3 loop spans 14 amino acids. The V segment lost 5 bases and the J segment 3 bases; nucleotides outside the gene matches: 5. Per the germline V gene, CDR1 is SGHTA and CDR2 is FQGNSA. The CDR3 protein is CASSRQGGLYEQYF. The CDR3 DNA follows: TGTGCCAGCAGCCGACAGGGGGGCCTCTACGAGCAGTACTTC.

This rearrangement joins TRBV7-2 to TRBJ2-7, with no clear D. The germline V gene has CDR1 SGHTA and CDR2 FQGNSA. Trimming cost V 9 bases and J 7 bases, with 19 bases left between them. The CDR3 is made up of 13 amino acids. The CDR3: CASKQKTFGEQYF. The CDR3 DNA sequence: TGTGCCAGTAAACAAAAGACTTTCGGGGAGCAGTACTTC.

A single count supports this clone. The chain couples TRBV5-1 to TRBJ2-5, with a possible D match to TRBD1 (6 bases). In germline, CDR1 is SGHRS, CDR2 YFSETQ. The CDR3 contains 15 residues. The germline V and J ends were trimmed by 1 base and 2 bases, with 12 bases remaining between them. CDR3 loop: CASSLWRQAQETQYF. Written as DNA, the CDR3 is TGCGCCAGCAGCTTGTGGAGACAGGCTCAAGAGACCCAGTACTTC.

The CDR3 DNA reads as TGTGCCAGCAGCTTAGTCGGAGAGGGTGAGCAGTACTTC. This encodes CASSLVGEGEQYF. The chain carries TRBV7-3 and TRBJ2-5; D may be TRBD2 (5 bases). Germline values: CDR1 SGHTA, CDR2 FQGTGA. The V end was cut by 2 bases, the J end by 11 bases, with 15 bases between. There are 13 residues in the CDR3.

V is TRBV25-1 and J is TRBJ1-2; weak D call: TRBD1 (5 bases). The CDR3 extends over 12 amino acids. V was shortened by 4 bases and J by 6 bases, with 9 bases between the two germline ends. In germline, CDR1 is MGHDK, CDR2 SYGVNS. The CDR3 bases are TGTGCCAGCAGTGTCTCAGGGCATGGCTACACCTTC. Translating gives CASSVSGHGYTF.

The V gene is TRBV19, the J gene TRBJ1-4; 7 bases are a match to TRBD1. This CDR3 contains 12 residues. Trimming took 3 bases from V and 8 from J; bases not matched to a gene: 0. Germline CDR1 and CDR2: LNHDA and SQIVND (reference sequence). The CDR3 DNA follows: TGTGCCAGTAGTATCAGGGGGGAAAAACTGTTTTTT. Its translation: CASSIRGEKLFF.

The V call is TRBV7-2, the J call TRBJ2-1, with TRBD1 as a possible D gene (7 bases). Deletions cut 2 bases from V and 3 bases from J, with 14 bases between. This CDR3 has 16 residues. Germline CDR1 reads SGHTA; CDR2 reads FQGNSA. CDR3 DNA: TGTGCCAGCAGCTTATCCGGGCAGGGGGGCTACAATGAGCAGTTCTTC. This codes for CASSLSGQGGYNEQFF. The full variable domain, rest sourced from reference TRBV7-2 and TRBJ2-1, is GAGVSQSPSNKVTEKGKDVELRCDPISGHTALYWYRQSLGQGLEFLIYFQGNSAPDKSGLPSDRFSAERTGGSVSTLTIQRTQQEDSAVYLCASSLSGQGGYNEQFFGPGTRLTVL.

This chain connects TRBV9 to TRBJ2-3, with 11 bases lining up with TRBD1. Unmatched junction bases numbered 14, after V lost 4 bases and J lost 1 base. Germline CDR1 is SGDLS and CDR2 is YYNGEE. The CDR3 is made up of 19 amino acids. The CDR3 region has the DNA TGTGCCAGCAGCCCTCTCGGGGGGGGACAGGGGGTCGGCACAGATACGCAGTATTTT. Residues: CASSPLGGGQGVGTDTQYF.

The chain carries TRBV19 and TRBJ1-1; possible D gene TRBD1, 5 bases. This CDR3 spans 15 amino acids. V lost 7 bases and J lost 7, with 22 bases in between. The germline V gene has CDR1 LNHDA and CDR2 SQIVND (reference sequence). The CDR3 sequence: CASTDLTARGGEAFF. The CDR3 bases are TGTGCCAGTACCGATCTGACAGCAAGAGGCGGTGAAGCTTTCTTT.

The chain links TRBV21-1 to TRBJ1-6; the D call TRBD1 from the table was never checked on the DNA. TRBV21-1 is annotated as a pseudogene. The CDR3 covers 19 residues. This chain's CDR3 is CASSNLRSNRGMGYSPLHF. The CDR3 DNA sequence: TGTGCCAGCAGCAATCTTCGGAGTAACAGGGGTATGGGTTATTCACCCCTCCACTTT.

The rearrangement uses TRBV27 and TRBJ1-5; 7 positions match TRBD1. V shed 2 bases and J 10 bases; nucleotides not matched to a gene: 8. CDR3 length: 14 residues. Germline V gene data show CDR1 as MNHEY and CDR2 as SMNVEV (reference sequence). CDR3 nucleotides: TGTGCCAGCAGTTTAGGAACAGGGGCTAACCCCCAGCATTTT. This sequence encodes CASSLGTGANPQHF.

The chain's CDR3 is CASSFTGGGTEAFF. The CDR3 coding sequence is TGTGCCAGCAGCTTTACAGGGGGGGGCACTGAAGCTTTCTTT. The V and J genes are TRBV5-5 and TRBJ1-1, with 8 bases that match TRBD1. CDR1 SGHKS and CDR2 YYEKEE come from the germline V gene (reference sequence). Trimming at V came to 2 bases and at J to 4 bases, leaving 4 bases not matched to a gene. This CDR3 has 14 residues.

V is TRBV6-6 and J is TRBJ2-7, with D possibly being TRBD2 (5 bases). This CDR3 comprises 13 residues. V gave up 5 bases and J gave up 1 base, with 9 bases separating them. Per germline, CDR1 MNHNY and CDR2 SVGAGI (reference sequence). The CDR3 DNA follows: TGTGCCAGCAGTACCACGGGGTCCTACGAGCAGTACTTC. It translates to CASSTTGSYEQYF.

J is TRBJ2-7 and V is TRBV6-6, with a possible D match to TRBD2 (6 bases). The CDR3 length is 12 residues. Germline CDR1 MNHNY, CDR2 SVGAGI (reference sequence). V dropped 4 bases and J dropped 6 bases, with 10 bases sitting between them. The CDR3 DNA follows: TGTGCCAGCAGTTTTGGGGGAGGCGAGCAGTACTTC. Residues: CASSFGGGEQYF.

V usage is TRBV30 and J usage is TRBJ1-2; 9 bases agree with TRBD1. The germline V gene has CDR1 GTSNPN and CDR2 SVGIG (reference sequence). The ends lost 0 bases at V and 8 bases at J; junction bases unmatched: 16. The CDR3 runs 17 residues. As DNA, the CDR3 is TGTGCCTGGAGTGTACGTCGGGACAGGGCTCCGTACTGGGGCTACACCTTC. The encoded protein is CAWSVRRDRAPYWGYTF.

This chain connects TRBV15 to TRBJ2-1, with 8 bases matching TRBD2. This CDR3 is built from 16 residues. The trim removed 3 bases at V and 7 bases at J, leaving 11 bases unmatched. CDR1 LNHNV and CDR2 YYDKDF come from the germline V gene (reference sequence). The CDR3 loop is CATSSRLASRGNEQFF. CDR3 nucleotides: TGTGCCACCAGCAGCCGACTAGCGTCTAGGGGGAATGAGCAGTTCTTC.

The chain links TRBV11-2 to TRBJ1-3; a weak D match, TRBD1 (6 bases). The CDR3 runs to 14 residues. The V end was cut by 5 bases, the J end by 6 bases, with 14 bases between. The germline V gene has CDR1 SGHAT and CDR2 FQNNGV. The CDR3 coding sequence is TGTGCCAGCAGCGAGGACAGCTACAAAAACACCATATATTTT. Translation gives CASSEDSYKNTIYF.

The rearrangement uses TRBV18 and TRBJ1-1; a possible D gene is TRBD1 (5 bases). The CDR3 is made up of 18 amino acids. Trimming shortened V by 1 base and J by 3 bases, and 21 bases separated the two germline ends. Germline V gene sequence: CDR1 KGHSH, CDR2 LQKENI. This chain's CDR3 is CASSPLEGRTRLHTEAFF. The DNA for the CDR3 is TGTGCCAGCTCACCACTCGAGGGGAGGACAAGACTCCACACTGAAGCTTTCTTT.

This chain's CDR3 is CASSGPGGSAPLHF. CDR3 bases: TGTGCCAGCAGTGGGCCCGGGGGATCCGCACCCCTCCACTTT. The chain couples TRBV25-1 to TRBJ1-6; D possibly corresponds to TRBD1 (5 bases). CDR1 is MGHDK, CDR2 SYGVNS, per germline. This CDR3 has 14 residues. Trimming left V 4 bases short and J 11 bases short, with 15 bases between.

This clone appeared a single time. V gene TRBV9 combines with J gene TRBJ1-2; 10 positions match TRBD1. The V segment lost 4 bases and the J segment 8 bases; nucleotides outside the gene matches: 8. Per germline, CDR1 SGDLS and CDR2 YYNGEE. CDR3 length: 14 residues. This chain's CDR3 is CASSSATGGQGYTF. The CDR3 DNA is TGTGCCAGCAGCTCAGCGACAGGGGGCCAGGGCTACACCTTC.

The V and J genes are TRBV5-1 and TRBJ1-4; 8 bases align to TRBD1. Trimming at V came to 4 bases and at J to 10 bases, leaving 3 bases not matched to a gene. The CDR3 contains 12 residues. Germline loops: CDR1 SGHRS, CDR2 YFSETQ. CDR3 residues: CASSGTGLKLFF. The CDR3 DNA reads as TGCGCCAGCAGCGGGACAGGACTAAAACTGTTTTTT.

The genes are TRBV5-4 and TRBJ2-1; D is unclear. From germline, CDR1 is SGHNT and CDR2 YYREEE (reference sequence). Trimming removed 4 bases from V and 7 bases from J, with 15 bases in between. There are 14 residues in the CDR3. CDR3 coding DNA: TGTGCCAGCAGCCGAGAGAGATCGATAAATGAGCAGTTCTTC. Translating it yields CASSRERSINEQFF.

This clone was recorded once. This rearrangement joins TRBV15 to TRBJ2-2; tentative D call: TRBD2 (6 bases). CDR3 length: 17 amino acids. The ends were cut back, 0 bases at V and 6 bases at J, with 17 bases in the middle. CDR1 LNHNV and CDR2 YYDKDF come from the germline V gene (reference sequence). The CDR3 sequence is CATSRELMGGAAGELFF. CDR3 bases: TGTGCCACCAGCAGAGAGCTGATGGGGGGAGCGGCCGGGGAGCTGTTTTTT.

This sequence joins TRBV2 and TRBJ1-2, with 8 nucleotides matching TRBD1. The CDR3 has 16 amino acids. Losses at the gene ends were 6 bases for V and 8 bases for J; bases not matched to a gene: 17. Looked up from germline, CDR1 is SNHLY and CDR2 is FYNNEI. The CDR3 spells CASRADRASPRWGYTF. In DNA form, the CDR3 reads TGTGCCAGCAGGGCGGACAGGGCGAGCCCTAGGTGGGGCTACACCTTC.